The 18 T cell receptor beta chains presented below share a single source sample, sequenced in a study of T cell repertoires in cytomegalovirus infection. TCRdb reanalysed the reads using MiXCR and keeps one entry per CDR3 protein. This table holds about 830,000 distinct CDR3 sequences, approximately 30% found once. For these TCRs, the target antigens are not known. This sample comprised cultured CD8+ T cells from PBMCs, obtained from culture after CMV antigen stimulation. The receptors were sampled from a human donor in good health (CMV status not recorded). Some clones in this sample may be carry-over from other donors' samples.

The V and J genes are TRBV5-5 and TRBJ1-1, with 8 bases fitting TRBD1. Germline lookup yields CDR1 SGHKS and CDR2 YYEKEE (reference sequence). The CDR3 totals 13 residues. Unmatched junction bases numbered 3, after V lost 7 bases and J lost 1 base. CDR3 amino acids: CASGGQGNTEAFF. The DNA for the CDR3 is TGTGCCAGCGGAGGACAGGGGAACACTGAAGCTTTCTTT.

The table lists this clonotype with a few counts. The J gene is TRBJ2-5, the V gene TRBV7-3; D possibly corresponds to TRBD1 (6 bases). CDR3 length equals 15 residues. V lost 5 bases to trimming and J lost 0 bases, with 13 bases between them. Germline values: CDR1 SGHTA, CDR2 FQGTGA. CDR3 DNA: TGTGCCAGCAGCAGCCTAGGACAGTACCAAGAGACCCAGTACTTC. Its translation: CASSSLGQYQETQYF.

This clonotype was seen more than once but under ten times. The chain carries TRBV6-6 and TRBJ1-5; tentatively, D is TRBD1 (5 bases). The CDR3 loop spans 14 amino acids. From germline, CDR1 is MNHNY and CDR2 SVGAGI (reference sequence). V was trimmed by 4 bases and J by 3 bases, leaving 10 bases between them. The DNA for the CDR3 is TGTGCCAGCAGTTGGGACCTTATCAATCAGCCCCAGCATTTT. Its translation: CASSWDLINQPQHF.

The chain employs TRBV27 and TRBJ1-3; D remains ambiguous. CDR3 length: 17 amino acids. V lost 2 bases and J lost 1, with 15 bases in between. Per the germline V gene, CDR1 is MNHEY and CDR2 is SMNVEV (reference sequence). CDR3: CASSLQKTSGSGNTIYF. The CDR3 bases are TGTGCCAGCAGTTTACAGAAAACCTCGGGATCTGGAAACACCATATATTTT.

At least ten counts were recorded for this clonotype. The V gene is TRBV7-8, the J gene TRBJ2-3, with a weak D call TRBD2 (5 bases). The V gene's germline CDR1 is SGHVS and CDR2 FQNEAQ. CDR3 length: 15 amino acids. V shed 3 bases and J shed 1 base, with 11 bases lying between them. The CDR3 sequence: CASSFVGSGTDTQYF. CDR3 in DNA: TGTGCCAGCAGCTTTGTGGGTAGCGGCACAGATACGCAGTATTTT.

The chain carries TRBV6-1 and TRBJ1-1, with D possibly matching TRBD1 (5 bases). Looked up from germline, CDR1 is MNHNS and CDR2 is SASEGT. V dropped 5 bases and J dropped 5 bases, with 15 bases sitting between them. There are 14 residues in the CDR3. This chain's CDR3 is CASSYGDAGTEAFF. In nucleotides, the CDR3 is TGTGCCAGCAGTTACGGGGACGCGGGGACTGAAGCTTTCTTT.

This clonotype appeared many times. The chain recombines TRBV7-6 with TRBJ1-3, with D unclear. Trimming took off 3 bases at V and 0 bases at J, with 6 bases between the two ends. The CDR3 has 14 residues. Germline V lookup: CDR1 SGHVS, CDR2 FNYEAQ. CDR3 sequence: CASSLYGSGNTIYF. The CDR3 DNA reads TGTGCCAGCAGCTTGTACGGCTCTGGAAACACCATATATTTT.

The chain employs TRBV27 and TRBJ2-2, with 10 positions matching TRBD2. J was trimmed by 6 bases and V by 2 bases; bases with no gene match: 3. From germline, CDR1 is MNHEY and CDR2 SMNVEV (reference sequence). The CDR3 is 15 residues long. CDR3 sequence (DNA): TGTGCCAGCAGTTTAGAGCGGGGGGGCCCCGGGGAGCTGTTTTTT. Amino acid sequence: CASSLERGGPGELFF.

The chain joins TRBV4-1 to TRBJ2-2; a possible D gene is TRBD2 (5 bases). The V end lost 1 base, the J end lost 4 bases, and 10 bases lay between the germline ends. The V gene's germline CDR1 is MGHRA and CDR2 YSYEKL. The CDR3 has 15 residues. The CDR3 coding sequence is TGCGCCAGCAGCCAAGCCGGAGGCAGCACCGGGGAGCTGTTTTTT. It encodes CASSQAGGSTGELFF.

The chain employs TRBV7-9 and TRBJ1-1; TRBD1 might be the D (5 bases). Looked up from germline, CDR1 is SEHNR and CDR2 is FQNEAQ (reference sequence). The CDR3 totals 16 residues. The V gene lost 4 bases and the J gene lost 0 bases, with 15 bases spanning the gap. CDR3 nucleotides: TGTGCCAGCAGCTCGACAGCGTACGGGATGAACACTGAAGCTTTCTTT. Translation: CASSSTAYGMNTEAFF.

The chain has TRBV7-2 and TRBJ2-5; 9 bases are shared with TRBD1. Trimming cost V 1 base and J 5 bases; bases outside gene matches: 8. Germline V CDR1 and CDR2: SGHTA, FQGNSA. The CDR3 totals 16 residues. The CDR3 nucleotides read TGTGCCAGCAGCTTAGTAGGGGACAGGGCGCGGGAGACCCAGTACTTC. Amino acid sequence: CASSLVGDRARETQYF.

This clonotype has more than one count but fewer than ten. This sequence joins TRBV2 and TRBJ1-2, with D maybe TRBD1 (5 bases). Germline CDR1 SNHLY, CDR2 FYNNEI. The CDR3 spans 14 residues. V lost 3 bases, J lost 5 bases, and 13 bases lay in between. The CDR3, as DNA: TGTGCCAGCAGTGACCTGGGGGACTCTTATGGCTACACCTTC. Protein product: CASSDLGDSYGYTF.

The sample holds many counts of this clonotype. In DNA, the CDR3 is TGTGCCAGCAGCCCCGGACAGGCCTCCTACGAGCAGTACGTC. It translates to CASSPGQASYEQYV. This chain uses TRBV7-2 with TRBJ2-7, with 7 bases aligning to TRBD1. V dropped 5 bases and J dropped 0; count of bases not matched to a gene: 4. Germline V gene data show CDR1 as SGHTA and CDR2 as FQGNSA. The CDR3 totals 14 residues.

This clonotype was counted between two and nine times. The chain couples TRBV12-5 to TRBJ2-7; possibly TRBD1 for D (6 bases). V lost 5 bases to trimming and J lost 2 bases, with 19 bases between them. Germline V gene data show CDR1 as LGHNT and CDR2 as FRNRAP. The CDR3 is made up of 16 amino acids. This CDR3 is CASGQVQGRRTYEQYF. CDR3 bases: TGTGCTAGTGGTCAGGTACAGGGAAGAAGGACCTACGAGCAGTACTTC.

The V gene is TRBV5-4, the J gene TRBJ2-7; D is undetermined. CDR1 is SGHNT, CDR2 YYREEE, per germline (reference sequence). Trimming removed 0 bases from V and 2 bases from J, with 9 bases in between. The CDR3 has 14 residues. The CDR3 DNA follows: TGTGCCAGCAGCTTGGAAAGGGATCCCTACGAGCAGTACTTC. This encodes CASSLERDPYEQYF.

This clonotype was recorded a few times. The chain carries TRBV6-5 and TRBJ2-7, with 11 positions matching TRBD2. V trimming: 5 bases; J trimming: 4 bases; junction bases outside the gene matches: 7. Germline CDR1 reads MNHEY; CDR2 reads SVGAGI. The length of the CDR3 is 15 residues. CDR3 nucleotide sequence: TGTGCCAGCAGTATTGGGACTAGCGGCTCTTACGAGCAGTACTTC. Residues: CASSIGTSGSYEQYF.

Remarks on this clonotype: Relative to the germline gene, one junction end is altered; a read error may explain this. The chain links TRBV7-8 to TRBJ2-2, with D perhaps matching TRBD2 (5 bases). Germline V CDR1 and CDR2: SGHVS, FQNEAQ. The CDR3 contains 16 residues. CDR3 loop: CTSSSDVDSVTAELFF. The CDR3 region has the DNA TGTACCAGCAGCTCCGACGTGGATAGCGTCACCGCGGAGCTGTTTTTT.

This clonotype was recorded many times. The V gene is TRBV12-3 or TRBV12-4, the J gene TRBJ1-1; D uncertain. This CDR3 comprises 17 residues. Trimming removed 0 bases from V and 3 bases from J, with 17 bases in between. Here the CDR3 reads CASSLALLGEQDTEAFF. The CDR3 DNA is TGTGCCAGCAGTTTAGCGCTACTTGGAGAGCAAGACACTGAAGCTTTCTTT.